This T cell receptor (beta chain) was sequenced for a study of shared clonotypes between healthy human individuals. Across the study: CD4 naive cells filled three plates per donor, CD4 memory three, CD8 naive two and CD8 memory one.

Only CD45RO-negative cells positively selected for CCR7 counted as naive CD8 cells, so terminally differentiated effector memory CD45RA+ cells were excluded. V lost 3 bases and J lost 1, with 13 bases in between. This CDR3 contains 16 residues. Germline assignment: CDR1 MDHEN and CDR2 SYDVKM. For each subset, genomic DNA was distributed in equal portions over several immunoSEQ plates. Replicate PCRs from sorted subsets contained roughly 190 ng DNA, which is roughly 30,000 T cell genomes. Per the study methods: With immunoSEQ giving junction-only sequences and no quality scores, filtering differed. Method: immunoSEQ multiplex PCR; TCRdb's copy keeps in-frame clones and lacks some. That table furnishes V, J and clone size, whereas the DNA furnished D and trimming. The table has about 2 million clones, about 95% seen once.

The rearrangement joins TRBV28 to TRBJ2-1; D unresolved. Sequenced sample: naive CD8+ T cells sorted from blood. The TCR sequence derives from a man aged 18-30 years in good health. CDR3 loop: CASSFGRTESYNEQFF. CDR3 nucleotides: TGTGCCAGCAGTTTTGGGCGTACAGAGTCCTACAATGAGCAGTTCTTC.